Following are 24 T cell receptor gamma chains from one sample sequenced in a study of gamma-delta chains in newborns, infants, children. TCRdb re-called the reads with CATT. The data show about 600 gamma-chain clones, about 45% seen once. The sequencing sample was made of blood. Receptor source: a child who was a newborn, infant or young child, either healthy, febrile or measles-vaccinated (not recorded which).

In regard to this clone: A read error may be the cause here, since a much bigger clone is one base away. V usage is TRGV9 and J usage is TRGJP. Because TCRdb records no J gene, it was assigned here through a match of the DNA to germline. Germline CDR1 and CDR2: GITISATS and ISYDGTV (reference sequence). CDR3 size: 15 residues. J was trimmed by 4 bases and V by 4 bases; bases with no gene match: 1. CDR3 region: CALWDQELGKKIKVF. The CDR3, as DNA: TGTGCCTTGTGGGACCAAGAGTTGGGCAAAAAAATCAAGGTATTT.

Regarding this clone: A much larger clonotype is one base distant, so this may be a read error. Other DNA sequences from this sample encode an identical CDR3 as well. This chain uses TRGV9 with TRGJP. TCRdb supplies no J gene; here it was assigned by aligning the nucleotide sequence to germline. The CDR3 has 15 amino acids. Germline loops: CDR1 GITISATS, CDR2 ISYDGTV (reference sequence). The CDR3 sequence is CALWEVWLGKKIKVF. The CDR3 DNA reads TGTGCCTTGTGGGAGGTGTGGTTGGGCAAAAAGATCAAGGTATTT.

By frequency in the sample, this clone is large. The chain joins TRGV9 to TRGJP. Since TCRdb gives no J gene, matching the DNA to germline was used here to assign it. The J segment lost 7 bases and the V segment lost 0 bases, leaving 6 bases of the junction unmatched. Germline CDR1 and CDR2: GITISATS and ISYDGTV (reference sequence). The CDR3 totals 17 residues. The CDR3 sequence: CALWEVWVELGKKIKVF. CDR3 nucleotides: TGTGCCTTGTGGGAGGTGTGGGTGGAGTTGGGCAAAAAAATCAAGGTATTT.

On this clone itself: A much larger clone sits a single nucleotide away, making a read error possible. The V gene reported is TRGV9; the J gene is uncalled. The germline CDR1 and CDR2 sequences are GITISATS and ISYDGTV (reference sequence). This CDR3 is built from 13 residues. CDR3 sequence reads: CAFQELGKKIKVF. Written as DNA, the CDR3 is TGTGCCTTCCAAGAGTTGGGCAAAAAAATCAAGGTGTTT.

The V gene is listed as TRGV4; no J gene was called. The CDR3 consists of 15 residues. The germline V gene has CDR1 EGSTGY and CDR2 YDSYTSSV. The CDR3 coding sequence is TGTGCCACCTGGGATTTGAGGCCCGGCTATTATAAGAATCTCTTT. Protein sequence: CATWDLRPGYYKNLF.

About this clone: This likely traces to a read error, being one base from a far larger clone. The chain joins TRGV9 to TRGJP. TCRdb supplies no J gene; here it was assigned by aligning the nucleotide sequence to germline. J lost 3 bases, V lost 6 bases, and 2 bases had no gene match. The CDR3 is 15 amino acids. CDR1 GITISATS and CDR2 ISYDGTV come from the germline V gene (reference sequence). The CDR3 coding sequence is TGTGCCTTGTGGAAGCAAGAGTTGGGCAAAAAAATCAAGGTATTT. It translates to CALWKQELGKKIKVF.

There are a few counts of this clone. The V call is TRGV9, the J call TRGJ1 or TRGJ2. V was pared by 0 bases and J by 10 bases, with 0 bases of the junction left unmatched. The CDR3 has 10 residues. Germline values: CDR1 GITISATS, CDR2 ISYDGTV (reference sequence). CDR3 nucleotides: TGTGCCTTGTGGGAGGTGAAGAAACTCTTT. Encoded protein: CALWEVKKLF.

To note about this clone: A read error may account for a junction end that differs from germline. Other DNA sequences in the sample encode the same CDR3. The V call is TRGV9, the J call TRGJP. Because TCRdb records no J gene, it was assigned here through a match of the DNA to germline. The CDR3 length is 15 residues. Per germline, CDR1 GITISATS and CDR2 ISYDGTV (reference sequence). As DNA, the CDR3 is TGCGCCTTGTGGCATCAAGAGTTGGGCAAAAAAATCAAGGTATTT. As protein: CALWHQELGKKIKVF.

This clone is categorized as large. This chain joins TRGV8 and TRGJ1 or TRGJ2. J gave up 4 bases and V 3 bases, and 0 bases lay outside the gene matches. The CDR3 runs 11 residues. From germline, CDR1 is VENAVY and CDR2 YDSYNSRV. CDR3 DNA sequence: TGTGCCACCTGGGATTATTATAAGAAACTCTTT. This sequence encodes CATWDYYKKLF.

Sample share makes this clone large. With a much larger clone just one base away, this may be a read error. Other DNA sequences in this sample translate to the same CDR3. This chain uses TRGV9 with TRGJP. After removal of 1 base from V and 4 bases from J, the junction contained 1 base not matched to a gene. The CDR3 has 16 residues. Germline-derived CDR1 and CDR2 are GITISATS and ISYDGTV (reference sequence). Written as DNA, the CDR3 is TGTGCCTTGTGGGAGGTCCAAGAGTTGGGCAAAAAAATCAAGGTATTT. This encodes CALWEVQELGKKIKVF.

For this clone: A single base separates this from a much larger clone, so it may be a read error. This sample includes further DNA sequences coding for the same CDR3. The genes are TRGV9 and TRGJP. The CDR3 totals 16 residues. CDR1 and CDR2 (germline): GITISATS, ISYDGTV (reference sequence). This CDR3 is CALWETQELGKKIKVF. CDR3 bases: TGTGCATTGTGGGAGACGCAAGAGTTGGGCAAAAAAATCAAGGTATTT.

A few counts support this clone. A clone one base away is much larger, so this may be a read error. The chain carries TRGV9 and TRGJ1 or TRGJ2. The CDR3 contains 14 residues. From germline, CDR1 is GITISATS and CDR2 ISYDGTV (reference sequence). This CDR3 is CALREVSPHYKKLF. For the CDR3, the DNA is TGTGCCTTGCGGGAGGTATCGCCCCATTATAAGAAACTCTTT.

The V gene is TRGV9, but the J gene lacks a call. Germline CDR1 and CDR2: GITISATS and ISYDGTV (reference sequence). This CDR3 region has 17 residues. The CDR3 region is CALWEARQEVGKKIKVF. The CDR3 DNA is TGTGCCTTGTGGGAGGCTCGACAAGAGGTGGGCAAAAAAATAAAGGTATTT.

About this clone: This sequence may be a read error, since a much larger clone differs from it by one base. J is TRGJ1 or TRGJ2 and V is TRGV9. Assignment of the J gene here rests on matching the DNA to germline, because TCRdb gives none. Trimming at V came to 3 bases and at J to 10 bases, leaving 12 bases not matched to a gene. Per the germline V gene, CDR1 is GITISATS and CDR2 is ISYDGTV (reference sequence). There are 13 residues in the CDR3. CDR3 protein: CALWESGQKKKLF. Here the CDR3 DNA reads TGTGCCTTGTGGGAGTCTGGTCAGAAAAAGAAACTCTTT.

This clone appeared a single time. A much larger clonotype is one base distant, so this may be a read error. The chain carries TRGV8 and TRGJP2. The J gene was not available in TCRdb and was assigned here by matching the DNA to germline segments. CDR1 VENAVY and CDR2 YDSYNSRV come from the germline V gene. V lost 0 bases, J lost 10 bases, and 5 bases stayed unmatched. The length of the CDR3 is 13 residues. As DNA, the CDR3 is TGTGCCACCTGGGATAGGACTTTTTGGATCAAGACGTTT. Protein sequence: CATWDRTFWIKTF.

To note about this clone: A read error is possible here, since a much larger clone lies one base away. The chain uses TRGV8 and TRGJP2. The J gene, absent from TCRdb, was called here by matching the DNA to germline. CDR3 length equals 10 residues. CDR1 VENAVY and CDR2 YDSYNSRV come from the germline V gene. CDR3 DNA: TGTGCCACCGGGGATTGGATCAAGACGTTT. Protein: CATGDWIKTF.

By share of the sample, this clone is large. The chain employs TRGV4 and TRGJ1 or TRGJ2. The J segment lost 0 bases and the V segment lost 5 bases, leaving 4 bases of the junction unmatched. Per germline, CDR1 EGSTGY and CDR2 YDSYTSSV. The CDR3 runs 13 residues. The CDR3 nucleotides are TGTGCCACCTGGGGCCTGAATTATTATAAGAAACTCTTT. This gives the protein CATWGLNYYKKLF.

This clone is classed as large (0.1 to 1%). This chain links TRGV8 with TRGJP1. V dropped 5 bases and J dropped 2; count of bases not matched to a gene: 5. The germline V gene has CDR1 VENAVY and CDR2 YDSYNSRV. This CDR3 comprises 14 residues. The CDR3 sequence: CATWAVTTGWFKIF. The CDR3 bases are TGTGCCACCTGGGCCGTCACCACTGGTTGGTTCAAGATATTT.

Details on this clone: A read error is possible here, since a much larger clone lies one base away. The chain combines TRGV9 with TRGJP. In the absence of a J gene in TCRdb, the DNA was matched to germline to assign it here. CDR1 and CDR2 (germline): GITISATS, ISYDGTV (reference sequence). The CDR3 runs to 15 residues. The CDR3 DNA is TGTGCCTTGCGGGAGCAGGGGTTGGGCAAAAAAATCAAGGTATTT. Residues: CALREQGLGKKIKVF.

The sample holds one count of this clone. The chain combines TRGV9 with TRGJP. The J gene is absent in TCRdb and was assigned here via DNA matching to germline. The V segment lost 5 bases and the J segment 8 bases; nucleotides outside the gene matches: 6. The CDR3 has 15 amino acids. Germline lookup yields CDR1 GITISATS and CDR2 ISYDGTV (reference sequence). The CDR3 bases are TGTGCCTTGTGGGGCCCTCAGTTGGGCAAAAAAATCAAGGTATTT. This translates into CALWGPQLGKKIKVF.

Details on this clone: A much larger clone differs from this one at a single base, so this may be a read error. This specimen includes other DNA sequences encoding the same CDR3. V and J are TRGV9 and TRGJP. The J gene, missing from TCRdb, was assigned here through DNA to germline matching. Germline V gives CDR1 GITISATS, CDR2 ISYDGTV (reference sequence). The CDR3 length is 15 residues. V shed 4 bases and J 9 bases; nucleotides not matched to a gene: 6. CDR3 sequence: CALWEQGLGKKIKVF. The CDR3 DNA reads TGTGCCTTGTGGGAACAGGGGTTGGGCAAAAAAATCAAGGTATTT.

This clone is large. V gene TRGV9 combines with J gene TRGJP. Per the germline V gene, CDR1 is GITISATS and CDR2 is ISYDGTV (reference sequence). The CDR3 sequence is 17 residues long. Germline trimming cut 2 bases from V and 5 bases from J; bases unmatched to any gene: 6. CDR3 sequence: CALWEGTEELGKKIKVF. Here the CDR3 DNA reads TGTGCCTTGTGGGAGGGCACGGAAGAGTTGGGCAAAAAAATCAAGGTATTT.

A remark on this clone: A much larger clone lies a single base off, so this may be a read error. A V gene of TRGV9 was called, but no J gene was assigned. The germline V gene has CDR1 GITISATS and CDR2 ISYDGTV (reference sequence). The CDR3 totals 12 residues. The CDR3 reads CALWEPYYKKLF. The CDR3 DNA reads TGTGCCTTGTGGGAGCCTTATTATAAGAAACTATTT.

This clone was found a few times. Given a much more abundant clone one base away, this may be a read error. The CDR3, as DNA: TGTGCCTTGTGGGAGCCGTCGAAAGAGTTGGGCAAAAAAATCAGGGTATTT. It encodes CALWEPSKELGKKIRVF. The V gene is listed as TRGV9; no J gene was called. Germline CDR1 reads GITISATS; CDR2 reads ISYDGTV (reference sequence). The CDR3 is 17 amino acids.